The present TCR beta chain was sequenced within a study of blood T cell repertoires in COVID-19. In the study overall: There were acute and convalescent COVID-19 samples, and they came from the United States, Italy and Spain.

After removal of 8 bases from V and 4 bases from J, the junction contained 6 bases not matched to a gene. The germline CDR1 and CDR2 sequences are SQVTM and ANQGSEA. The CDR3 is 13 amino acids. Per the authors' pipeline: Amplification of reference gene primers provided the estimated nucleated cell counts. The repertoire was sequenced with immunoSEQ multiplex PCR; TCRdb's copy has only in-frame clones and lacks some. V and J calls and clone size follow that table, whereas D and trimming were derived from the DNA. This table has roughly 300,000 clones, less than 85% appearing once. Participants were aged about 18 to 100 years from around 24 US areas. Either two negative PCRs, clearance, or symptom resolution qualified Cohort 3 donors as recovered.

The clonotype was recovered from a woman aged 45-59 years who had recovered from COVID-19. Sequencing input: PBMCs or T cells enriched from blood (not recorded which). V usage is TRBV29-1 and J usage is TRBJ1-5; TRBD1 aligns across 9 bases. CDR3 sequence (DNA): TGCAGCATCGGACAGGGGACGAATCAGCCCCAGCATTTT. Residues: CSIGQGTNQPQHF.